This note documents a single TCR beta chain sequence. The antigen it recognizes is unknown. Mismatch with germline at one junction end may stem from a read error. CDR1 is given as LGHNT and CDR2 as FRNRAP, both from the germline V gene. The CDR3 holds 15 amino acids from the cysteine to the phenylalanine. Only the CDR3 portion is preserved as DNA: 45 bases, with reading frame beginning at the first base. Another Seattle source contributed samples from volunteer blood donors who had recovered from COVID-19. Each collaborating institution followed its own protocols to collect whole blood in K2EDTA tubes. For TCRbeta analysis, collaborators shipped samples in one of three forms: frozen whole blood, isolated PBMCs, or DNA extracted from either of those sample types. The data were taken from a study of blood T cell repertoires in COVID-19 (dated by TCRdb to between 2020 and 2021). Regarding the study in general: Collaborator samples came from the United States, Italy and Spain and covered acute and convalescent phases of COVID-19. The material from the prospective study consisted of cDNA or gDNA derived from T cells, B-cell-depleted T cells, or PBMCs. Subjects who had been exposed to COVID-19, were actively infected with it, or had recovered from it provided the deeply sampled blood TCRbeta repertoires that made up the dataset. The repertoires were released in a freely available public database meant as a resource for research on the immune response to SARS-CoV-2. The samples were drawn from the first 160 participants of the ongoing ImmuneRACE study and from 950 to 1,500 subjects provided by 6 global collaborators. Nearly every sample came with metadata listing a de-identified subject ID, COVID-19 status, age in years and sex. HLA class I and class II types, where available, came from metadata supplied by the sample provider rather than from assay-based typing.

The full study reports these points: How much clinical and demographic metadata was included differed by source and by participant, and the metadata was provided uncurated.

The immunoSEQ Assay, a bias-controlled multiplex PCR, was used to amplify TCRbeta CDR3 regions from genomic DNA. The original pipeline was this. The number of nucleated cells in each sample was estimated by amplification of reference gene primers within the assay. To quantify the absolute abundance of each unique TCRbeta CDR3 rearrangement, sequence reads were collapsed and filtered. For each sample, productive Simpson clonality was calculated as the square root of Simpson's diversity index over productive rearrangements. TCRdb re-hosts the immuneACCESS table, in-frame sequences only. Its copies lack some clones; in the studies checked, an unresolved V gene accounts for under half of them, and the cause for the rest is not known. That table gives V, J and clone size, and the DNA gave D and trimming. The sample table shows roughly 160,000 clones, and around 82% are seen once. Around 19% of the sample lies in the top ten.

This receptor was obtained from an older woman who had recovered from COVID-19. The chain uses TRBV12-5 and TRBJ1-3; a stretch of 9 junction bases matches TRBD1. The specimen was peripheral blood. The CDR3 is CASGPGQGGGNAIYF. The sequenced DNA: TGTGCTAGTGGACCGGGACAGGGCGGTGGAAACGCCATATATTTT. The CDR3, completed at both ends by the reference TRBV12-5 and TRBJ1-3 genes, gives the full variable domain DARVTQTPRHKVTEMGQEVTMRCQPILGHNTVFWYRQTMMQGLELLAYFRNRAPLDDSGMPKDRFSAEMPDATLATLKIQPSEPRDSAVYFCASGPGQGGGNAIYFGEGSWLTVV.